This record looks at one T cell receptor (beta chain) sequence and its context. Its antigen is not identified. The sample is drawn from a study of a mutant IDH1 vaccine in newly diagnosed glioma. Study as a whole: Following radiotherapy alone, or alongside temozolomide cycles, vaccination was started after an interval of 4-6 weeks.

Germline CDR1 reads SGHNT; CDR2 reads YYREEE (reference sequence). The CDR3 runs to 16 residues. V gave up 4 bases and J gave up 1 base; unmatched junction bases: 8. Stated time point: week 35, safety follow-up. Every vaccine dose comprised 300 ug of mutant IDH1 20-mer peptide plus topical imiquimod. This table comes from immunoSEQ multiplex PCR, and its TCRdb copy is limited to in-frame clones, with some not included. The sample consists of 65,000 to 85,000 clones, around nine tenths of them appearing once. The rearrangement joins TRBV5-4 to TRBJ1-1; 9 bases fit TRBD1. The specimen comprised PBMCs, sampled from a glioma patient whose treatment included an IDH1 peptide vaccine. The TCR comes from a man aged 30-40 years with glioma. As DNA, the CDR3 is TGTGCCAGCAGCCCAACGACAGGGGGTACGAACACTGAAGCTTTCTTT. Protein: CASSPTTGGTNTEAFF.